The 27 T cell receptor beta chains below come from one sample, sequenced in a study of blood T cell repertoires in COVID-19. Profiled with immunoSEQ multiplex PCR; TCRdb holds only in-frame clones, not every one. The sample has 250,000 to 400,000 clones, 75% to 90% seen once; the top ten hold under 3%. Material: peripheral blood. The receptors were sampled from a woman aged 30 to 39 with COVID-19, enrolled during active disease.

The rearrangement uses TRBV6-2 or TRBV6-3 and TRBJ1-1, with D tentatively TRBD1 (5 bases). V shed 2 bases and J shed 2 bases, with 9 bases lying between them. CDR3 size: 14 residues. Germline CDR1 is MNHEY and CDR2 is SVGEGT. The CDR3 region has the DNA TGTGCCAGCAGTTACCAAAGGGGCAACACTGAAGCTTTCTTT. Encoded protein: CASSYQRGNTEAFF.

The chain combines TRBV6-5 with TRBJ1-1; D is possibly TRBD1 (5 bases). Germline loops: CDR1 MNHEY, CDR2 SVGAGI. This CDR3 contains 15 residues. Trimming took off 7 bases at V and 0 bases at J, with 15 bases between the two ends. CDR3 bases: TGTGCCAGCAAGGGGCAGGGCTTGGTGAACACTGAAGCTTTCTTT. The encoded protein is CASKGQGLVNTEAFF.

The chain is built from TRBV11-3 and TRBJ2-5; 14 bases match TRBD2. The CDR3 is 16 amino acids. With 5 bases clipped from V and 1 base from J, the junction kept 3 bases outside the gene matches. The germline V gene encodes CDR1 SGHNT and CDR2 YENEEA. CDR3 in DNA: TGTGCCAGCAGCCCGGGGACTAGCGGGAGCCAAGAGACCCAGTACTTC. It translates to CASSPGTSGSQETQYF.

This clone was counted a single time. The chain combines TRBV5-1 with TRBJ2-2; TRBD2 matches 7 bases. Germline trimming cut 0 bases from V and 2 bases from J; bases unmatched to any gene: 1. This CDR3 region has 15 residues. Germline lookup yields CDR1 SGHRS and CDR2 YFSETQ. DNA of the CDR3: TGCGCCAGCAGCTTGGGGGGACTAAACACCGGGGAGCTGTTTTTT. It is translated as CASSLGGLNTGELFF.

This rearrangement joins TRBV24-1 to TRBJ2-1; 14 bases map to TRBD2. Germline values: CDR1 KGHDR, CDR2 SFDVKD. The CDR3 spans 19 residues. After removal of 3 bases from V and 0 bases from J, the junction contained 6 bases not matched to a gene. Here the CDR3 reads CATSDPGLAGVSSYNEQFF. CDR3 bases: TGTGCCACCAGTGATCCGGGACTAGCGGGAGTAAGCTCCTACAATGAGCAGTTCTTC.

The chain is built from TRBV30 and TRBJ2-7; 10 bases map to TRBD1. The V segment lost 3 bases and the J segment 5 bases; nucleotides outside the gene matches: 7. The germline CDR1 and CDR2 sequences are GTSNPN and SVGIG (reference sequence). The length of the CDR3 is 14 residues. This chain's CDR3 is CAWRSGTGAHEQYF. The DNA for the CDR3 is TGTGCCTGGAGGTCCGGGACAGGGGCGCACGAGCAGTACTTC.

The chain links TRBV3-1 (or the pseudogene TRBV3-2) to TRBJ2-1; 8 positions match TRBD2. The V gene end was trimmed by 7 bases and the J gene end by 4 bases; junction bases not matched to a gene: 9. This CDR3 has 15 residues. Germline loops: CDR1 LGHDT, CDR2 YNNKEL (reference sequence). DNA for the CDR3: TGTGCCAGCACCCACGGGACTAGGGGTTACAATGAGCAGTTCTTC. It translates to CASTHGTRGYNEQFF.

CDR3 in DNA: TGTGCCAGCAGCTCACCAGGAAGGGATACGCAGTATTTT. As protein: CASSSPGRDTQYF. The chain joins TRBV11-3 to TRBJ2-3; D ambiguous. The CDR3 spans 13 residues. V was pared by 4 bases and J by 6 bases, with 11 bases between. Looked up from germline, CDR1 is SGHNT and CDR2 is YENEEA.

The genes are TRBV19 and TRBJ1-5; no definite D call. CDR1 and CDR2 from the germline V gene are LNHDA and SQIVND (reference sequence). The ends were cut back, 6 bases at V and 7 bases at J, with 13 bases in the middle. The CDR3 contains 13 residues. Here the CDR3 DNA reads TGTGCCAGTAGCCACGGGGAAACGCAGCCCCAGCATTTT. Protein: CASSHGETQPQHF.

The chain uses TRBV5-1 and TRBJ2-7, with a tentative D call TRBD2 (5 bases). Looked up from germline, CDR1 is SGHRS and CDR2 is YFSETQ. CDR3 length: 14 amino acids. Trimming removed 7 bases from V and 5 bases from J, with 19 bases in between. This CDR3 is CASSAGDRSDEQYF. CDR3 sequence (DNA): TGCGCCAGCTCGGCGGGTGATCGGTCTGACGAGCAGTACTTC. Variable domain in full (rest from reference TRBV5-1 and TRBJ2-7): KAGVTQTPRYLIKTRGQQVTLSCSPISGHRSVSWYQQTPGQGLQFLFEYFSETQRNKGNFPGRFSGRQFSNSRSEMNVSTLELGDSALYLCASSAGDRSDEQYFGPGTRLTVT.

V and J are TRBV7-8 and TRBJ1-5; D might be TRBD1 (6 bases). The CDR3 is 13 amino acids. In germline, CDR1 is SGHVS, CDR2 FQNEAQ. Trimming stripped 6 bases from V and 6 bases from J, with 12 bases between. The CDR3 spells CASSTNRVQPQHF. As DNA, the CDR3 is TGTGCCAGCAGTACAAACAGGGTTCAGCCCCAGCATTTT.

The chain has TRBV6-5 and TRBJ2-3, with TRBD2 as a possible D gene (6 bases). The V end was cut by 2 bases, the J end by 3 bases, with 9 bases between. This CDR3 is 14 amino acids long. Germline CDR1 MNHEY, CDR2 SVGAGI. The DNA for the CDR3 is TGTGCCAGCAGTTACCCGGGGGAGACAGATACGCAGTATTTT. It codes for CASSYPGETDTQYF.

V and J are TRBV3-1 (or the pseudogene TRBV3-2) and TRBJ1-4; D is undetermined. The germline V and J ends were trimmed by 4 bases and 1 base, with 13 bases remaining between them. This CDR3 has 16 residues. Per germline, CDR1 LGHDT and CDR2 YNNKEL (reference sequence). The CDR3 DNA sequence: TGTGCCAGCAGCCTGTTAGGTCAGGAAACTAATGAAAAACTGTTTTTT. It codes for CASSLLGQETNEKLFF.

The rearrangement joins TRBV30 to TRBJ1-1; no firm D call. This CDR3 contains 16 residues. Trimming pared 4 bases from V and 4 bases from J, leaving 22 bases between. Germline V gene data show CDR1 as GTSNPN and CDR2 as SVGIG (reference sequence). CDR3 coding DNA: TGTGCCTGGAACTATGGCCGGAGGCTTACGGGCACTGAAGCTTTCTTT. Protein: CAWNYGRRLTGTEAFF.

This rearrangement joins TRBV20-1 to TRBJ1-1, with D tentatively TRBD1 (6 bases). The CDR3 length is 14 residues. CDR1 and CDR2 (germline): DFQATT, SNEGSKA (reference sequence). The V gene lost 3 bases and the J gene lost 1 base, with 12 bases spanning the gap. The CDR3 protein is CSASLLGGNTEAFF. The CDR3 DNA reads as TGCAGTGCTAGTCTTCTAGGGGGGAACACTGAAGCTTTCTTT.

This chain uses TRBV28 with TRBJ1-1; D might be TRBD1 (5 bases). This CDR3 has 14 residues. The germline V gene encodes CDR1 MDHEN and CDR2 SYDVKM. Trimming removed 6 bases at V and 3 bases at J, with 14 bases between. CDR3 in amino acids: CASSSFRDYTEAFF. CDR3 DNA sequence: TGTGCCAGCAGCAGTTTCAGGGATTACACTGAAGCTTTCTTT.

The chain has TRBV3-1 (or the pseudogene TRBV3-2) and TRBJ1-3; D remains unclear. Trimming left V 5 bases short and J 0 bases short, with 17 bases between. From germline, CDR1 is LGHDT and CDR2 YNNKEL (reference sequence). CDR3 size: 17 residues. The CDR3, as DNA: TGTGCCAGCAGCTCATTGTCCAGACACCCCTCTGGAAACACCATATATTTT. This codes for CASSSLSRHPSGNTIYF.

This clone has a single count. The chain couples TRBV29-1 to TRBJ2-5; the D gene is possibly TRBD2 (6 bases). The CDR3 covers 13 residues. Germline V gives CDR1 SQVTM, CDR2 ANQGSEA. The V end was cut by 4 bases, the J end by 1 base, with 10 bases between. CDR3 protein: CSVGYGGQETQYF. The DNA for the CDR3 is TGCAGCGTTGGGTACGGGGGCCAAGAGACCCAGTACTTC.

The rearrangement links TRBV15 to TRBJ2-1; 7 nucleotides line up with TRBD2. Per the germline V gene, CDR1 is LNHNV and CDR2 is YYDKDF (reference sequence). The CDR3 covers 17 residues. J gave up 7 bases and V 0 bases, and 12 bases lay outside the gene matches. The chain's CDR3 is CATSREGGTPQANEQFF. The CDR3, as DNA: TGTGCCACCAGCAGAGAGGGGGGGACCCCCCAGGCGAATGAGCAGTTCTTC.

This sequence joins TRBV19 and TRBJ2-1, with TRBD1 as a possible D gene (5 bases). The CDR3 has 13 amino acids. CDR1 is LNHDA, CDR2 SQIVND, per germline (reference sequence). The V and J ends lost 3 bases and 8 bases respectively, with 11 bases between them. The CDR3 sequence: CASSIRQLDEQFF. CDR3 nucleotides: TGTGCCAGTAGTATCAGACAGCTCGATGAGCAGTTCTTC. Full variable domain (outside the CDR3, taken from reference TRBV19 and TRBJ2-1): DGGITQSPKYLFRKEGQNVTLSCEQNLNHDAMYWYRQDPGQGLRLIYYSQIVNDFQKGDIAEGYSVSREKKESFPLTVTSAQKNPTAFYLCASSIRQLDEQFFGPGTRLTVL.

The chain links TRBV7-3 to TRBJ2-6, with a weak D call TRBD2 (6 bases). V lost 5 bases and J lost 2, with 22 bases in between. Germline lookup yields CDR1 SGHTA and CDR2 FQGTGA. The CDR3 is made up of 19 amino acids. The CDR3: CASSPEAGFSGTGANVLTF. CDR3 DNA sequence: TGTGCCAGCAGCCCCGAGGCGGGGTTTTCAGGGACTGGGGCCAACGTCCTGACTTTC.

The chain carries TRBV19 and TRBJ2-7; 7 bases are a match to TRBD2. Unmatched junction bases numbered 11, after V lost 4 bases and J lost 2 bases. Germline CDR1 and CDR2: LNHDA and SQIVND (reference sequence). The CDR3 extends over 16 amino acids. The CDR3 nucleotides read TGTGCCAGTAGTAAGACCCCCAGCGGGGTGGCCTACGAGCAGTACTTC. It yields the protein CASSKTPSGVAYEQYF.

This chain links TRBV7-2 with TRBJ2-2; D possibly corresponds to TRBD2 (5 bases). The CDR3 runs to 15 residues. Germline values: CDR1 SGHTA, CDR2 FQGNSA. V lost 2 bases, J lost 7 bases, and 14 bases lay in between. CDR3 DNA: TGTGCCAGCAGCTTACCCGGGAAGATTCTCGGGGAGCTGTTTTTT. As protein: CASSLPGKILGELFF.

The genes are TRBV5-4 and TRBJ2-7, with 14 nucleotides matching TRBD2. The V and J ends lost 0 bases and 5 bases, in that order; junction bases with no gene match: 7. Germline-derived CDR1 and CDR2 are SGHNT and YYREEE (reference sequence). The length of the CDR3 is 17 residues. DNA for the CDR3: TGTGCCAGCAGCTTGGGGGGACTAGCGGGAGTGGTAAACGAGCAGTACTTC. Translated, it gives CASSLGGLAGVVNEQYF.

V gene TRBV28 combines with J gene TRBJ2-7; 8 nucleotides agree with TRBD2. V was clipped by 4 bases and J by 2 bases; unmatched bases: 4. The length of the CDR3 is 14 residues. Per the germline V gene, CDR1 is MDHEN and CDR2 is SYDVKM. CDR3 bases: TGTGCCAGCAGTTCGGGACTAGGTCCCTACGAGCAGTACTTC. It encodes CASSSGLGPYEQYF. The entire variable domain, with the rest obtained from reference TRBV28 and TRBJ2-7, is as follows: DVKVTQSSRYLVKRTGEKVFLECVQDMDHENMFWYRQDPGLGLRLIYFSYDVKMKEKGDIPEGYSVSREKKERFSLILESASTNQTSMYLCASSSGLGPYEQYFGPGTRLTVT.

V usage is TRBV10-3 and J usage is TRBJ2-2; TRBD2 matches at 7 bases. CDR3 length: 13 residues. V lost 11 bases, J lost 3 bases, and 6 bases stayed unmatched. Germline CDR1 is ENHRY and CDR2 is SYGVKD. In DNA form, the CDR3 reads TGTGCCGCGGGAGAAGTAGACACCGGGGAGCTGTTTTTT. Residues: CAAGEVDTGELFF.

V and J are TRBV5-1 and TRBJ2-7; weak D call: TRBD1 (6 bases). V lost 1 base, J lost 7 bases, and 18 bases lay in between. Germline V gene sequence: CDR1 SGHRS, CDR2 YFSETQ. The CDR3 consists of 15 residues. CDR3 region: CASSLNLGAEGEQYF. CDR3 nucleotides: TGCGCCAGCAGCTTGAATCTGGGGGCGGAAGGGGAGCAGTACTTC. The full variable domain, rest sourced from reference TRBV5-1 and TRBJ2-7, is KAGVTQTPRYLIKTRGQQVTLSCSPISGHRSVSWYQQTPGQGLQFLFEYFSETQRNKGNFPGRFSGRQFSNSRSEMNVSTLELGDSALYLCASSLNLGAEGEQYFGPGTRLTVT.